These 26 T cell receptor beta chains were sequenced from one sample in a study of long-term antiretroviral therapy in people with HIV. Runs used v3.0 of the immunoSEQ assay and were done at survey level. The repertoire was sequenced with immunoSEQ multiplex PCR; TCRdb's copy has only in-frame clones and lacks some. The sample holds 19,000 or so clones; 70% to 80% are singletons and the top ten take roughly 8%. This specimen was unsorted PBMCs, taken at the start of antiretroviral therapy. All receptors come from a man younger than 40 with HIV.

The chain combines TRBV4-3 with TRBJ1-1, with D possibly TRBD1 on 5 matching bases. Trimming left V 0 bases short and J 4 bases short, with 15 bases between. The CDR3 runs to 16 residues. Germline V CDR1 and CDR2: LGHNA, YSLEER. CDR3 sequence reads: CASSQDVIGASTEAFF. Here the CDR3 DNA reads TGCGCCAGCAGCCAAGACGTAATAGGGGCGAGCACTGAAGCTTTCTTT.

The chain has TRBV14 and TRBJ2-7, with TRBD2 matching over 10 bases. The ends lost 5 bases at V and 1 base at J; junction bases unmatched: 11. Germline loops: CDR1 SGHDN, CDR2 FVKESK. The CDR3 covers 17 residues. CDR3 residues: CASSRGAGGPQSYEQYF. CDR3 bases: TGTGCCAGCAGCAGAGGAGCGGGAGGGCCACAATCCTACGAGCAGTACTTC.

The chain is built from TRBV5-1 and TRBJ1-1; D might be TRBD1 (6 bases). CDR1 SGHRS and CDR2 YFSETQ come from the germline V gene. The CDR3 extends over 15 amino acids. The ends were cut back, 4 bases at V and 1 base at J, with 14 bases in the middle. CDR3 DNA sequence: TGCGCCAGCAGCGGGTCCGGGACAAGGAACACTGAAGCTTTCTTT. It encodes CASSGSGTRNTEAFF.

As to this clone: Different DNA sequences within this sample yield the same CDR3. The chain carries TRBV5-6 and TRBJ2-5, with 10 bases aligning to TRBD2. J lost 3 bases, V lost 0 bases, and 2 bases had no gene match. CDR3 length: 15 residues. Germline V lookup: CDR1 SGHDT, CDR2 YYEEEE. The CDR3 protein is CASSLDLAGEETQYF. Written as DNA, the CDR3 is TGTGCCAGCAGCTTGGACCTAGCGGGGGAAGAGACCCAGTACTTC.

This chain links TRBV19 with TRBJ1-1; perhaps TRBD1 as D (5 bases). Trimming took 8 bases from V and 1 from J, leaving 11 bases between them. The germline CDR1 and CDR2 sequences are LNHDA and SQIVND (reference sequence). This CDR3 has 13 residues. The CDR3 bases are TGTGCCAGTCGCTCGGGGCGGAACACTGAAGCTTTCTTT. Protein sequence: CASRSGRNTEAFF.

The rearrangement uses TRBV11-2 and TRBJ2-1, with D perhaps TRBD2 (5 bases). Germline CDR1 is SGHAT and CDR2 is FQNNGV. Trimming took 4 bases from V and 8 from J, leaving 9 bases between them. CDR3 length: 12 residues. Here the CDR3 DNA reads TGTGCCAGCAGCTCGGGGTGGGATGAGCAGTTCTTC. This codes for CASSSGWDEQFF.

This clone appeared a single time. The chain employs TRBV6-1 and TRBJ2-5; 9 bases are shared with TRBD1. The CDR3 is 15 amino acids. CDR1 MNHNS and CDR2 SASEGT come from the germline V gene. V lost 5 bases to trimming and J lost 5 bases; unmatched junction nucleotides: 9. The CDR3 region is CASSLLQGALETQYF. The CDR3 DNA follows: TGTGCCAGCAGTTTGTTACAGGGGGCGCTGGAGACCCAGTACTTC.

The chain couples TRBV30 to TRBJ2-5, with 8 bases matching TRBD1. V lost 1 base to trimming and J lost 5 bases; unmatched junction nucleotides: 6. Germline CDR1 reads GTSNPN; CDR2 reads SVGIG (reference sequence). The CDR3 sequence is 14 residues long. For the CDR3, the DNA is TGTGCCTGGAGTGATCAGGGGGCGGAGGAGACCCAGTACTTC. Protein product: CAWSDQGAEETQYF.

The table lists this clone with a few counts. This CDR3 is CASSLQRDGYTF. The CDR3 DNA sequence: TGTGCCAGCAGCCTACAAAGGGATGGCTACACCTTC. V usage is TRBV7-9 and J usage is TRBJ1-2, with unresolved D. This CDR3 has 12 amino acids. Deletions cut 5 bases from V and 6 bases from J, with 10 bases between. CDR1 is SEHNR and CDR2 is FQNEAQ in the germline V gene (reference sequence).

The V and J genes are TRBV28 and TRBJ1-2; 8 bases map to TRBD1. Germline V gene sequence: CDR1 MDHEN, CDR2 SYDVKM. This CDR3 is 13 amino acids long. V trimming: 8 bases; J trimming: 13 bases; junction bases outside the gene matches: 15. The CDR3 bases are TGTGCCAGCCGACCCCCCACTGACAGGGGTAGCACCTTC. It encodes CASRPPTDRGSTF.

The chain combines TRBV2 with TRBJ1-6; D call uncertain. CDR1 and CDR2 (germline): SNHLY, FYNNEI. CDR3 size: 14 residues. The V gene lost 6 bases and the J gene lost 0 bases, with 6 bases spanning the gap. The CDR3 DNA is TGTGCCAGCAGCCCTAGCTCCTATAATTCACCCCTCCACTTT. Amino acids: CASSPSSYNSPLHF.

This chain connects TRBV14 to TRBJ1-3, with 9 bases fitting TRBD1. Germline V gene lookup returns CDR1 SGHDN and CDR2 FVKESK. The junction had 6 bases not matched to a gene; V was cut back by 4 bases and J by 2 bases. The CDR3 is 16 residues long. CDR3 amino acids: CASSRTGAKTGNTIYF. The CDR3 DNA reads TGTGCCAGCAGCCGGACAGGGGCCAAAACTGGAAACACCATATATTTT.

V is TRBV6-1 and J is TRBJ1-4; 8 nucleotides align to TRBD1. The J segment lost 5 bases and the V segment lost 3 bases, leaving 8 bases of the junction unmatched. In germline, CDR1 is MNHNS, CDR2 SASEGT. CDR3 length: 16 amino acids. CDR3 nucleotide sequence: TGTGCCAGCAGTGAGTTGAACAGGGGGACCAATGAAAAACTGTTTTTT. Amino acid sequence: CASSELNRGTNEKLFF.

This rearrangement joins TRBV19 to TRBJ1-4, with unresolved D. V was cut by 10 bases and J by 0 bases, with 9 bases left in between. CDR1 and CDR2 (germline): LNHDA, SQIVND (reference sequence). CDR3 size: 13 residues. The CDR3 loop reads CATKYATNEKLFF. CDR3 coding DNA: TGTGCCACCAAATATGCAACTAATGAAAAACTGTTTTTT.

The J gene is TRBJ1-5, the V gene TRBV5-1; D might be TRBD1 (5 bases). The CDR3 consists of 15 residues. Germline V CDR1 and CDR2: SGHRS, YFSETQ. V was shortened by 1 base and J by 6 bases, with 14 bases between the two germline ends. CDR3 nucleotides: TGCGCCAGCAGCTTGTCGGGGGTTGGTAGTCAGCCCCAGCATTTT. Translation: CASSLSGVGSQPQHF.

The chain uses TRBV5-4 and TRBJ2-3; D not certain. Per the germline V gene, CDR1 is SGHNT and CDR2 is YYREEE (reference sequence). This CDR3 is built from 14 residues. V was pared by 4 bases and J by 0 bases, with 9 bases between. In DNA, the CDR3 is TGTGCCAGCAGCGCTCCGGACAGCACAGATACGCAGTATTTT. This codes for CASSAPDSTDTQYF.

The chain has TRBV28 and TRBJ1-1, with 12 bases that match TRBD1. V lost 8 bases and J lost 7; bases outside the gene matches: 8. The CDR3 consists of 14 residues. The germline gives CDR1 MDHEN, CDR2 SYDVKM. The CDR3 DNA sequence: TGTGCCAGCGTGAGGGACAGGGGGCAAGGTGAAGCTTTCTTT. Translated, it gives CASVRDRGQGEAFF.

The chain carries TRBV2 and TRBJ1-6, with TRBD1 identical over 10 bases. The germline CDR1 and CDR2 sequences are SNHLY and FYNNEI. The junction had 7 bases not matched to a gene; V was cut back by 4 bases and J by 10 bases. The CDR3 covers 15 residues. The CDR3 nucleotides are TGTGCCAGCAGTGTTGGGACAGGGGCCGGATCACCCCTCCACTTT. This translates into CASSVGTGAGSPLHF. Full variable domain (remainder filled in from reference TRBV2 and TRBJ1-6): EPEVTQTPSHQVTQMGQEVILRCVPISNHLYFYWYRQILGQKVEFLVSFYNNEISEKSEIFDDQFSVERPDGSNFTLKIRSTKLEDSAMYFCASSVGTGAGSPLHFGNGTRLTVT.

The chain combines TRBV4-3 with TRBJ2-1; TRBD2 matches at 8 bases. Germline CDR1 reads LGHNA; CDR2 reads YSLEER. This CDR3 is built from 16 residues. V was pared by 0 bases and J by 7 bases, with 8 bases of the junction left unmatched. CDR3 residues: CASSQDRAGGGNEQFF. The CDR3 bases are TGCGCCAGCAGCCAAGATAGGGCGGGAGGAGGAAATGAGCAGTTCTTC.

The chain joins TRBV18 to TRBJ1-1, with D uncertain. Trimming removed 2 bases at V and 4 bases at J, with 5 bases between. The CDR3 consists of 12 residues. Germline CDR1 KGHSH, CDR2 LQKENI. The CDR3 loop reads CASSPGSTEAFF. For the CDR3, the DNA is TGTGCCAGCTCACCAGGGAGCACTGAAGCTTTCTTT.

The chain carries TRBV18 and TRBJ1-1, with D unresolved. Trimming stripped 1 base from V and 4 bases from J, with 16 bases between. There are 16 residues in the CDR3. Germline assignment: CDR1 KGHSH and CDR2 LQKENI. The DNA for the CDR3 is TGTGCCAGCTCACCACGGAGGAATGCAATGGGCACTGAAGCTTTCTTT. As protein: CASSPRRNAMGTEAFF.

The chain joins TRBV11-2 to TRBJ2-7, with TRBD1 identical over 8 bases. This CDR3 contains 16 residues. Germline V gives CDR1 SGHAT, CDR2 FQNNGV. V trimming: 5 bases; J trimming: 1 base; junction bases outside the gene matches: 10. For the CDR3, the DNA is TGTGCCAGCAGCCCCGACGGTCGGACAGGGTCCTACGAGCAGTACTTC. Encoded protein: CASSPDGRTGSYEQYF.

The J gene is TRBJ2-7, the V gene TRBV5-1; 7 nucleotides agree with TRBD1. Germline CDR1 and CDR2: SGHRS and YFSETQ. The CDR3 loop spans 14 amino acids. V dropped 1 base and J dropped 2; count of bases not matched to a gene: 3. This chain's CDR3 is CASSLLGGTYEQYF. In DNA, the CDR3 is TGCGCCAGCAGCTTGTTAGGGGGCACCTACGAGCAGTACTTC.

The chain uses TRBV7-8 and TRBJ1-6, with 8 nucleotides matching TRBD1. With 4 bases clipped from V and 9 bases from J, the junction kept 8 bases outside the gene matches. CDR1 is SGHVS, CDR2 FQNEAQ, per germline. The CDR3 sequence is 15 residues long. As DNA, the CDR3 is TGTGCCAGCAGCTCCCAGGGGCAGGGGGCTTCACCCCTCCACTTT. Amino acid sequence: CASSSQGQGASPLHF.

CDR3 loop: CASSPRGLTDTQYF. CDR3 coding DNA: TGTGCCAGCAGCCCCCGGGGGCTCACGGATACGCAGTATTTT. V and J are TRBV11-3 and TRBJ2-3; tentatively, D is TRBD1 or TRBD2 (6 bases each). V lost 5 bases and J 6 bases, leaving 15 bases between the germline ends. The CDR3 runs 14 residues. From germline, CDR1 is SGHNT and CDR2 YENEEA.

This chain joins TRBV11-2 and TRBJ1-1; D unresolved. Germline V gene data show CDR1 as SGHAT and CDR2 as FQNNGV. This CDR3 is 12 amino acids long. The ends were cut back, 7 bases at V and 1 base at J, with 7 bases in the middle. The CDR3 DNA reads TGTGCCAGCAACAGACCGAACACTGAAGCTTTCTTT. It codes for CASNRPNTEAFF.